The entry below describes one TCR beta chain. Only a few counts were recorded for this clonotype. The antigen it recognizes is unknown. No much larger clonotype is one base removed from it; base qualities were not supplied. This entry comes from a study of regulatory T cells in long-lasting Graves disease (dated by TCRdb to 2020 to 2022). Regarding the study in general: To count as having persistent Graves' disease, a patient had to have received antithyroid drug treatment for over 5 years with TSH receptor autoantibodies remaining persistently positive. Patients with persistent Graves' disease were compared with patients with newly diagnosed Graves' disease using TCR sequencing and RNA sequencing of peripheral blood. The study was registered as a clinical trial and conducted in China. TCR sequencing covered 13 persistent and 20 or so newly diagnosed Graves' disease patients, around 33 samples in total. On average, persistent Graves' disease patients in the clinical cohort had been on antithyroid drugs for approximately 10 years. Study-wide conclusions, independent of this receptor: Only the TCR beta chain was sequenced and analyzed. Preferential use of TRBV28, TRBJ1-2 and TRBJ2-5 was observed in persistent disease, whereas TRBV20-1 and TRBJ2-1 were favored in newly diagnosed disease. Persistent patients shared more public clonotypes among themselves (approximately 2,500) than newly diagnosed patients did (over 900). The study examined only peripheral blood because the primary lesion, thyroid tissue, could not be accessed. The small sample size was acknowledged by the authors as a limitation that may reduce accuracy. Lower TCR Shannon entropy and fewer highly expanded clones were observed in persistent Graves' disease patients than in newly diagnosed patients, which suggested clonal expansion.

Libraries were constructed by multiplex PCR. Sequencing used an Illumina HiSeq 4000. TCR beta libraries were built with iRepertoire HTBI primers and Arm-PCR amplification of CDR3 regions. PCR products were gel purified before sequencing. Per the authors' processing: Across samples, approximately 68 TRBV and 13 to 15 TRBJ segments were identified and used for gene usage analysis of CDR3 amino acid clonotypes. COPE and FqMerger were used to merge the filtered high-quality paired reads into contigs. BLAST was used to align contigs to IMGT TRBV, TRBD and TRBJ reference genes, with CDR3 defined following IMGT. Clonotypes above 0.1% frequency were classified as highly expanded clones. Repertoire diversity was measured by Shannon entropy, and V-J evenness by the Gini coefficient. Public clonotypes were defined as clonotypes shared by more than one individual. Through fastp at Q25 and MiXCR, TCRdb rebuilt clones from the public reads, retaining in-frame beta chains. Each CDR3 protein gets just one entry, which takes the most common genes and DNA from the rows behind it. The V and J calls reflect TCRdb's pipeline rather than the authors' work. In all, the sample holds 400,000 to 450,000 distinct CDR3 sequences, and around 22% of those were seen once. Approximately 25% of the sample goes to the ten largest clones.

The label giving this sample's time point can be read as: persistent/refractory GD, antithyroid drugs over 5 years with positive TRAb. For both TCR sequencing and RNA sequencing, RNA was extracted from PBMCs in TRIzol. The diagnosis of Graves' disease was made according to American Thyroid Association guidelines. Patients were recruited from an endocrinology department in Xi'an, China. From each patient, roughly 9 milliliters of peripheral blood was collected into an EDTA anticoagulant tube. Ficoll Paque Plus density gradient separation was used to isolate PBMCs, and no additional T cell sorting was done. An Agilent 2100 Bioanalyzer and agarose gel were used to assess RNA quality, and a NanoDrop 2000 was used to measure RNA concentration. Reading the germline V gene gives CDR1 MNHNS and CDR2 SASEGT. The germline ends are 13 bases apart after V is trimmed by 10 bases and J by 4 bases. Taken from cysteine to phenylalanine, the CDR3 has 12 residues. Of the read, only the CDR3 DNA is kept; its 36 bases are in frame from base 1.

This TCR was recovered from a female donor with Graves disease. This chain is built from TRBV6-1 and TRBJ1-2, with the D gene too uncertain to name. Sequenced material: peripheral blood mononuclear cells (PBMCs), taken when the disease was refractory, from a patient treated with antithyroid drugs. In nucleotides, the sequence is TGTGCCACCTACATCGGTCCCTATGGCTACACCTTC. It specifies CATYIGPYGYTF.